The clone carrying this T cell receptor beta chain has a handful of counts. The antigen is undetermined. These data originate in a study of Graves' ophthalmopathy and Graves' hyperthyroidism. Beta-chain TCR CDR3 regions were amplified from RNA transcripts. HTBI-primed first-round RT-PCR preceded second-round multiplex PCR. TCRdb reprocessed the multiplex PCR reads via MiXCR and lists one record per CDR3 protein. Among more than 1,000,000 distinct CDR3 sequences listed, around a third were seen once. The germline V and J ends were trimmed by 5 bases and 5 bases, with 12 bases remaining between them. This CDR3 comprises 14 residues. Germline V gene sequence: CDR1 MDHEN, CDR2 SYDVKM. Study-wide results and caveats: Ophthalmopathy versus stable hyperthyroidism: 13-signature model gave around 90% sensitivity, approximately 80% specificity.

Enrolled hyperthyroidism patients had a new diagnosis, a duration under 2 months, and an age of 18 to 65. The evidence that diagnosis relied on was clinical symptoms, serum thyroxine, TRAb, thyroid ultrasound and orbital computed tomography. This receptor was identified in an adult man with Graves' hyperthyroidism. Material: peripheral blood or thyroid tissue (not recorded which). The chain couples TRBV28 to TRBJ2-2; D is possibly TRBD1 (5 bases). CDR3 coding DNA: TGTGCCAGCAGTGAAGACAGCCAGACCGGGGAGCTGTTTTTT. Protein product: CASSEDSQTGELFF.